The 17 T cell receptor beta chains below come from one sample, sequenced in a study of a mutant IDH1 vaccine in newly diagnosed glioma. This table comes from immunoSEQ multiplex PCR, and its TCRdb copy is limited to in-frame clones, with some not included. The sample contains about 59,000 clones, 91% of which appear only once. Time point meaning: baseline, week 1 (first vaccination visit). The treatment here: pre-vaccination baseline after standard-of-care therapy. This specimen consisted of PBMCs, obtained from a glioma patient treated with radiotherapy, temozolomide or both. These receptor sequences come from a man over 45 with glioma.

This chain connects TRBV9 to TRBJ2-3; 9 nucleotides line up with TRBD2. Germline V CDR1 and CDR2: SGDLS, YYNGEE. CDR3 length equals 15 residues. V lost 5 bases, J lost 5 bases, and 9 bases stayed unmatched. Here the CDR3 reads CASSFSGSGVDTQYF. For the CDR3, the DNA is TGTGCCAGCAGTTTTAGCGGGAGTGGAGTAGATACGCAGTATTTT.

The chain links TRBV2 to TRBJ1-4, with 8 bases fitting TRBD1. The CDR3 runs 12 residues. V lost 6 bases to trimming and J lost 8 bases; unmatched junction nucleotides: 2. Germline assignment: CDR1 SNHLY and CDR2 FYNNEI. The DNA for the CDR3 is TGTGCCAGCAGAGGGGACAGGGAAAAACTGTTTTTT. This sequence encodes CASRGDREKLFF.

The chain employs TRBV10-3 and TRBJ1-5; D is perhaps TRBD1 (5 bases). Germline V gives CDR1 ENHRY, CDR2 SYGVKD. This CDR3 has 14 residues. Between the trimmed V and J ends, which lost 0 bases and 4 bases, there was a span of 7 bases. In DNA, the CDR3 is TGTGCCATCAGTGAGTCGGGGGGGAATCAGCCCCAGCATTTT. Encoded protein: CAISESGGNQPQHF.

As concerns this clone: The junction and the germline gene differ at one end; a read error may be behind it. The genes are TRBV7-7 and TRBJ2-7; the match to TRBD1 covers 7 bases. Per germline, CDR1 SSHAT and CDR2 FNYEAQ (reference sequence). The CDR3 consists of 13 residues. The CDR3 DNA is TGTGCTAGCAGCCCCACAGGGGTGGACGAGCAGTACTTC. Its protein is CASSPTGVDEQYF.

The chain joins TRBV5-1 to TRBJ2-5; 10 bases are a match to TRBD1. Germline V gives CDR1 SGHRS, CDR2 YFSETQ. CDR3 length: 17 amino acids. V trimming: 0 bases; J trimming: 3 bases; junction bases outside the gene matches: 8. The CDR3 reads CASSLGPGTGVKETQYF. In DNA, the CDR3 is TGCGCCAGCAGCTTGGGGCCCGGGACAGGGGTTAAAGAGACCCAGTACTTC.

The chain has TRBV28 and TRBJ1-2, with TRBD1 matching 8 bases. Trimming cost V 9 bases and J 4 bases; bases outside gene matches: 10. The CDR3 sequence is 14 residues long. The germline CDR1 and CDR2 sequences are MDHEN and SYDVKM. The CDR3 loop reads CASSNRGRSYGYTF. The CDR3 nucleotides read TGTGCCAGTTCTAACAGGGGGAGATCCTATGGCTACACCTTC.

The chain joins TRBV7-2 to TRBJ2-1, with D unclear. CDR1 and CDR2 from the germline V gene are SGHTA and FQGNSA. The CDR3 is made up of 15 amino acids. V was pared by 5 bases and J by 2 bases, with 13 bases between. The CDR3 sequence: CASSLFKGTYNEQFF. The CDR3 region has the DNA TGTGCCAGCAGCCTTTTCAAGGGCACCTACAATGAGCAGTTCTTC.

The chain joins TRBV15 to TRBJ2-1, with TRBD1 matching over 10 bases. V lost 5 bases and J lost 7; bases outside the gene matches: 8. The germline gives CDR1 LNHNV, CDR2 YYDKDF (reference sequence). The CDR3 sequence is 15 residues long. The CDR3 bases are TGTGCCACCAGCTCCCGGGACAGGGGAAGGAATGAGCAGTTCTTC. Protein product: CATSSRDRGRNEQFF.

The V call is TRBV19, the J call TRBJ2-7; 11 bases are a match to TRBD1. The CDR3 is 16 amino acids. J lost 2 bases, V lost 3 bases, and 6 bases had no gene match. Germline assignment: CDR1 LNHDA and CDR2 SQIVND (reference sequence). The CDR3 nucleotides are TGTGCCAGTAGTATGCTACCGGGACAGGGGGCCTACGAGCAGTACTTC. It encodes CASSMLPGQGAYEQYF.

The CDR3 sequence is CASSPAWTGGYEQYF. CDR3 nucleotide sequence: TGTGCCAGCAGCCCTGCCTGGACAGGGGGTTACGAGCAGTACTTC. This sequence joins TRBV5-6 and TRBJ2-7, with 10 nucleotides matching TRBD1. Germline V gene data show CDR1 as SGHDT and CDR2 as YYEEEE. This CDR3 contains 15 residues. Trimming cost V 4 bases and J 4 bases; bases outside gene matches: 8.

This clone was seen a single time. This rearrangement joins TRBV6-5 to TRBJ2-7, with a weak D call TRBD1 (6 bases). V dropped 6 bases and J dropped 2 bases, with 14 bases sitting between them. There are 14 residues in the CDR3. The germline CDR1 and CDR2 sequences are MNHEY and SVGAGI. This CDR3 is CASSKGHLAYEQYF. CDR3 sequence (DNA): TGTGCCAGCAGCAAGGGACACCTCGCCTACGAGCAGTACTTC.

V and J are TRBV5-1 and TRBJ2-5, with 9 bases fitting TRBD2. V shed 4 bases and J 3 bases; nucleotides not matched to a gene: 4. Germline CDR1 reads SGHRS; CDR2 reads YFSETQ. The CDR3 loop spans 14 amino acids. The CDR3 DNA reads TGCGCCAGCAGCCCCGGGACTAGCAAAGAGACCCAGTACTTC. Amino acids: CASSPGTSKETQYF.

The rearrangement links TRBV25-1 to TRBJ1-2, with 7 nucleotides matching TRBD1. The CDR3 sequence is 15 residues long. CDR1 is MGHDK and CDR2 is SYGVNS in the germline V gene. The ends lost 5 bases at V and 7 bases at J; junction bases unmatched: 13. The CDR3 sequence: CASSRGTAIRGGYTF. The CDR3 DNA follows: TGTGCCAGCAGTCGCGGGACAGCCATCAGGGGTGGCTACACCTTC.

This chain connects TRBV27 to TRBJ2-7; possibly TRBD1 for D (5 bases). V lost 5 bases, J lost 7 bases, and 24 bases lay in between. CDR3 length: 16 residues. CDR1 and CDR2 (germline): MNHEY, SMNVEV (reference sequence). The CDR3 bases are TGTGCCAGCAGTCTTTTATTTACAGGTCTGTCAGAGGAGCAGTACTTC. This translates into CASSLLFTGLSEEQYF.

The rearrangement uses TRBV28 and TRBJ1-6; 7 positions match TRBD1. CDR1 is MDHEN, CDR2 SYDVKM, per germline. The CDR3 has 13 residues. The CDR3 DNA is TGTGTTACGACAGGGTCCTATAATTCACCCCTCCACTTT. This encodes CVTTGSYNSPLHF.

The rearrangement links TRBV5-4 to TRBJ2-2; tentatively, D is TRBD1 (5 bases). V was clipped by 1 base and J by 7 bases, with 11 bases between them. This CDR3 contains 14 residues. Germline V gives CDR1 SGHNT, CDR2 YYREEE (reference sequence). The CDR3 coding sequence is TGTGCCAGCAGCTTGCGACAGACGGGCGGGGAGCTGTTTTTT. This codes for CASSLRQTGGELFF.

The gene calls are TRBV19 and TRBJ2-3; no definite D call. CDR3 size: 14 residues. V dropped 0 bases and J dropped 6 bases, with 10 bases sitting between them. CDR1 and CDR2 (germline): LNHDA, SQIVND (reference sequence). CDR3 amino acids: CASSIEARWDTQYF. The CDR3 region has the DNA TGTGCCAGTAGTATAGAGGCCAGGTGGGATACGCAGTATTTT. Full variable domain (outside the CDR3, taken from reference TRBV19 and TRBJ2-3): DGGITQSPKYLFRKEGQNVTLSCEQNLNHDAMYWYRQDPGQGLRLIYYSQIVNDFQKGDIAEGYSVSREKKESFPLTVTSAQKNPTAFYLCASSIEARWDTQYFGPGTRLTVL.